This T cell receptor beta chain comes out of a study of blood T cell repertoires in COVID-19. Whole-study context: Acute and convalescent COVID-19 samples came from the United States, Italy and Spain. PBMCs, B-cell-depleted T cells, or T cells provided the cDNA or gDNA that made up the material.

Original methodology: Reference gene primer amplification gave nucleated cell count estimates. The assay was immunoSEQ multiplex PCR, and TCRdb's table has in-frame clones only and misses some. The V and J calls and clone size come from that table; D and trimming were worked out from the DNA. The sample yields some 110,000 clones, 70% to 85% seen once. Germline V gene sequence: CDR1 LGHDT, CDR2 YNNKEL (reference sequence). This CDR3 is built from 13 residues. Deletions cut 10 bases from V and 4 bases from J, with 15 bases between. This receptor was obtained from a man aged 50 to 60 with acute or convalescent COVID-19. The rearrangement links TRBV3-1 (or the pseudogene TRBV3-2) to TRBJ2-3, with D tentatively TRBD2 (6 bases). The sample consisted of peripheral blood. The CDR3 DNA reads TGTGCCACCCAGGAGGGCCGCGCAGATACGCAGTATTTT. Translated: CATQEGRADTQYF.